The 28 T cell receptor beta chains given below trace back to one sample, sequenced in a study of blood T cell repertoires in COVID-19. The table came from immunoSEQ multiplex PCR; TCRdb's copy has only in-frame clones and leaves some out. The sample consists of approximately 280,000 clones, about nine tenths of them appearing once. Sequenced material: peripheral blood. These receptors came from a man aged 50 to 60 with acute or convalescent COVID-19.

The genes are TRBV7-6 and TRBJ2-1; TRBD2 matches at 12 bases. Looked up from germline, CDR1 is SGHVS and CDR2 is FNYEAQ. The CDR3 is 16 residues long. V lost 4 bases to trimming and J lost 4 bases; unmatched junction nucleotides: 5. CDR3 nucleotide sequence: TGTGCCAGCAGCTCGTACCTAGCGGGAGGGTACAATGAGCAGTTCTTC. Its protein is CASSSYLAGGYNEQFF. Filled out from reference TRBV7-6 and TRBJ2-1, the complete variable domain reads GAGVSQSPRYKVTKRGQDVALRCDPISGHVSLYWYRQALGQGPEFLTYFNYEAQQDKSGLPNDRFSAERPEGSISTLTIQRTEQRDSAMYRCASSSYLAGGYNEQFFGPGTRLTVL.

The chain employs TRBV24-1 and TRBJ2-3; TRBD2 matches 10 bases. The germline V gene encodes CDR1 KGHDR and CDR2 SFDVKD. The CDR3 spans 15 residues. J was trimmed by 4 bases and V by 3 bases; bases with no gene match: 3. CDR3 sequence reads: CATSDSGGAADTQYF. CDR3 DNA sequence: TGTGCCACCAGTGATAGCGGGGGGGCCGCAGATACGCAGTATTTT.

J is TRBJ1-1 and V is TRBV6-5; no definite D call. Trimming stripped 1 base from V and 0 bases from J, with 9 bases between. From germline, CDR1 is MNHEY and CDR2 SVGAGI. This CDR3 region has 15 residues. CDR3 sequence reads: CASSYFPLVNTEAFF. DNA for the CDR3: TGTGCCAGCAGTTACTTCCCCCTTGTGAACACTGAAGCTTTCTTT.

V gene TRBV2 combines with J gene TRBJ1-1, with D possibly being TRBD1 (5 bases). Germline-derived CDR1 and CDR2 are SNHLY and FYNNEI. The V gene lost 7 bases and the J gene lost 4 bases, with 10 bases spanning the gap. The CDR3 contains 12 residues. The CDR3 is CASTAGPTEAFF. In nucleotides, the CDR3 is TGTGCCAGCACGGCAGGGCCCACTGAAGCTTTCTTT.

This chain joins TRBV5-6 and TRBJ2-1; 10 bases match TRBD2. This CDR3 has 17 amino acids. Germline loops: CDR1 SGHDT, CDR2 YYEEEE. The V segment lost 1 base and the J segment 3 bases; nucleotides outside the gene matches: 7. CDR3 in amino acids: CASSLSSGGANYNEQFF. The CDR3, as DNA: TGTGCCAGCAGCTTGTCAAGCGGGGGGGCTAACTACAATGAGCAGTTCTTC.

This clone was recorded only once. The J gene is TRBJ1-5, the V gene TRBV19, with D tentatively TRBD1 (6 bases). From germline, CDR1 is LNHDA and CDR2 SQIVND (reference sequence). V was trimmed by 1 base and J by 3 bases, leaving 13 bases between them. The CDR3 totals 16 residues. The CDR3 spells CASSIADRSYNQPQHF. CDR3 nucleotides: TGTGCCAGTAGTATAGCCGACAGGTCTTACAATCAGCCCCAGCATTTT.

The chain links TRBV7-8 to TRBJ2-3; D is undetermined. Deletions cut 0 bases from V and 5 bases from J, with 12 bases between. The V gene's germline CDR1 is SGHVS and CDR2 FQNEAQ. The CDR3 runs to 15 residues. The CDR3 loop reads CASSLAVNSGDTQYF. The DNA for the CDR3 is TGTGCCAGCAGCTTAGCCGTCAATTCAGGAGATACGCAGTATTTT. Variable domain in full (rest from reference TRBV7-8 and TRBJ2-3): GAGVSQSPRYKVAKRGQDVALRCDPISGHVSLFWYQQALGQGPEFLTYFQNEAQLDKSGLPSDRFFAERPEGSVSTLKIQRTQQEDSAVYLCASSLAVNSGDTQYFGPGTRLTVL.

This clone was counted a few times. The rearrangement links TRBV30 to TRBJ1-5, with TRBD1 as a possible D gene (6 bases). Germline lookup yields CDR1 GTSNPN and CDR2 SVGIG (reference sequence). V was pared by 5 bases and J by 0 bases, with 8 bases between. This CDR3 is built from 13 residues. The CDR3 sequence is CAWGGSSNQPQHF. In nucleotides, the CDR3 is TGTGCCTGGGGGGGCTCTAGCAATCAGCCCCAGCATTTT. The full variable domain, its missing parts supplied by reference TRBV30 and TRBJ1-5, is SQTIHQWPATLVQPVGSPLSLECTVEGTSNPNLYWYRQAAGRGLQLLFYSVGIGQISSEVPQNLSASRPQDRQFILSSKKLLLSDSGFYLCAWGGSSNQPQHFGDGTRLSIL.

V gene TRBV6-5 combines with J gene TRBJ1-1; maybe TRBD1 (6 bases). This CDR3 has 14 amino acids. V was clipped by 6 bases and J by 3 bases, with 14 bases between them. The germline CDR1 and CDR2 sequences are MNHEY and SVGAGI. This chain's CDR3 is CASSLVGGHTEAFF. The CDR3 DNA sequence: TGTGCCAGCAGCCTCGTCGGGGGGCACACTGAAGCTTTCTTT.

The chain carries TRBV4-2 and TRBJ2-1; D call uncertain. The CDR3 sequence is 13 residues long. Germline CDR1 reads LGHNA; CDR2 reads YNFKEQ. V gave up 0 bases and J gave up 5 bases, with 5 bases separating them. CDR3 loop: CASSQDLNNEQFF. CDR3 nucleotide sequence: TGTGCCAGCAGCCAAGATCTTAACAATGAGCAGTTCTTC.

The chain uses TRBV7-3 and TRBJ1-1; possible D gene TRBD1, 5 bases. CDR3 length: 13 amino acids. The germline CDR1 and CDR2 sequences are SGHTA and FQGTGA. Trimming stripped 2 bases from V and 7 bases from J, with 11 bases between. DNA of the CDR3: TGTGCCAGCAGCTTACAGGGTGGGAATGAAGCTTTCTTT. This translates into CASSLQGGNEAFF.

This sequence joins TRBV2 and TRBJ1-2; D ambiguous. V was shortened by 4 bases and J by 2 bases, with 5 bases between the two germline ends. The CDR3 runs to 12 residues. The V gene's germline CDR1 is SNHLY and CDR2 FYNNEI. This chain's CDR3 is CASSGENYGYTF. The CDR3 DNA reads TGTGCCAGCAGTGGAGAGAACTATGGCTACACCTTC. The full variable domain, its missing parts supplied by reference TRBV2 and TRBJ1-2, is EPEVTQTPSHQVTQMGQEVILRCVPISNHLYFYWYRQILGQKVEFLVSFYNNEISEKSEIFDDQFSVERPDGSNFTLKIRSTKLEDSAMYFCASSGENYGYTFGSGTRLTVV.

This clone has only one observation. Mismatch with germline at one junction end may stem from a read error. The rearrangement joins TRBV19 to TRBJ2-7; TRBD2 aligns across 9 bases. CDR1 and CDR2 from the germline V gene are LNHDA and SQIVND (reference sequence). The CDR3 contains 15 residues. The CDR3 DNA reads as TGTGCCAGTAGTCGTGCGCTAGCGGGGCCCTATGAGCAGTACTTC. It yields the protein CASSRALAGPYEQYF.

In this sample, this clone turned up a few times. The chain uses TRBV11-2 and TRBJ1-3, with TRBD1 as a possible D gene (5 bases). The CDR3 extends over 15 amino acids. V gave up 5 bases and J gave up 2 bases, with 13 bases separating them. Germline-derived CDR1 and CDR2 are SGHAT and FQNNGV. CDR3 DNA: TGTGCCAGCAGCCCCGGGGGATTCACTGGAAACACCATATATTTT. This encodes CASSPGGFTGNTIYF.

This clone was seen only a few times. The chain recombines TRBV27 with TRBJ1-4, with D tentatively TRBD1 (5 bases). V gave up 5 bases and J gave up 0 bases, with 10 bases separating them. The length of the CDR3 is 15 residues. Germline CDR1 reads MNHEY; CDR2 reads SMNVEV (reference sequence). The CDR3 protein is CASSHGGATNEKLFF. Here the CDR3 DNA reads TGTGCCAGCAGTCACGGGGGGGCAACTAATGAAAAACTGTTTTTT.

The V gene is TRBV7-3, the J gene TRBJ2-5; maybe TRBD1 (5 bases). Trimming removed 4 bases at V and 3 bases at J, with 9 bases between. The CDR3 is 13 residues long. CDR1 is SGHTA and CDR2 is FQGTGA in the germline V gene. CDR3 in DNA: TGTGCCAGCAGCTCCGGCAGGGAAGAGACCCAGTACTTC. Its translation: CASSSGREETQYF.

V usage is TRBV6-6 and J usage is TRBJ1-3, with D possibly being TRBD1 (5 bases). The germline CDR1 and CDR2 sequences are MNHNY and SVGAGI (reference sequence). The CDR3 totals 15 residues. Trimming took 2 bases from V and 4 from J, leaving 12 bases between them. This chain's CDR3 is CASSYPGLDGNTIYF. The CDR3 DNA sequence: TGTGCCAGCAGTTACCCAGGGTTAGACGGAAACACCATATATTTT.

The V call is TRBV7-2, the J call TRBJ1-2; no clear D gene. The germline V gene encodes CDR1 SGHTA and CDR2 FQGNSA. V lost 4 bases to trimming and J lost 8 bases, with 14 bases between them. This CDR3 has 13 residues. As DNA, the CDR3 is TGTGCCAGCAGCTCGCCGCCAGCTAGAGGCTACACCTTC. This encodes CASSSPPARGYTF.

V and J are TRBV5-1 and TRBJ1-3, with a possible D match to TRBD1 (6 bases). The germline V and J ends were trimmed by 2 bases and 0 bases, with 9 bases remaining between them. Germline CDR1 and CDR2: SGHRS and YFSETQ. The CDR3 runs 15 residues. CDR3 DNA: TGCGCCAGCAGCTTCGGACAGAGCTCTGGAAACACCATATATTTT. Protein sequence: CASSFGQSSGNTIYF.

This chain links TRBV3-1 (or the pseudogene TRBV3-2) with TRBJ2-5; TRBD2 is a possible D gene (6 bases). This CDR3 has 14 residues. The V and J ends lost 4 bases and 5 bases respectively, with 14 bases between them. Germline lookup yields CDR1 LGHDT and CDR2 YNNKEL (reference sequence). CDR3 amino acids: CASSRLSGEETQYF. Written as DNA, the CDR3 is TGTGCCAGCAGCCGACTCTCGGGGGAGGAGACCCAGTACTTC.

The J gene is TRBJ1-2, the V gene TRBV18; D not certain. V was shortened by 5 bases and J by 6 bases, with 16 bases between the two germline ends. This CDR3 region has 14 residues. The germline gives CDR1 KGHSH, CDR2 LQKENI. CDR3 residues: CASSESSWADGYTF. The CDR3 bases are TGTGCCAGCTCAGAGTCCAGCTGGGCCGATGGCTACACCTTC.

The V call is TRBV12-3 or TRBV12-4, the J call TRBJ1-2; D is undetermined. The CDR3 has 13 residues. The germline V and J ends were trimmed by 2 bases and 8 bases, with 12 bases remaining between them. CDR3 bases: TGTGCCAGCAGTTTACTTCCGGTGGGCGGCTACACCTTC. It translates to CASSLLPVGGYTF.

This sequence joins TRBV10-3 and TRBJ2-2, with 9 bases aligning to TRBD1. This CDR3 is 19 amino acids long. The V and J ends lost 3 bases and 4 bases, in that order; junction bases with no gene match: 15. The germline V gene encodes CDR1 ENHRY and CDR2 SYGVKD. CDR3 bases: TGTGCCATCAGTGACCCTCCCGGGACAGGGACCCGAGTCACCGGGGAGCTGTTTTTT. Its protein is CAISDPPGTGTRVTGELFF.

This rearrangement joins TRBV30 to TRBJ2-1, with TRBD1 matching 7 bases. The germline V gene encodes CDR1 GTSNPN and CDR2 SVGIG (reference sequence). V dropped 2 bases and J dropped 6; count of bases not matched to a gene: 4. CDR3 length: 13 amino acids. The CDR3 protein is CAWSPGQINEQFF. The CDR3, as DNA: TGTGCCTGGAGTCCGGGACAGATCAATGAGCAGTTCTTC.

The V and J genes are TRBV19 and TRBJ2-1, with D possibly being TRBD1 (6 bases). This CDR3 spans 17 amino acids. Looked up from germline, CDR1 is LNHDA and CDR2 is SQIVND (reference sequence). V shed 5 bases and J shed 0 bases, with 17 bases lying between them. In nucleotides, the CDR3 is TGTGCCAGTAGTTTACAGGGACCGGAAAGCTCCTACAATGAGCAGTTCTTC. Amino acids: CASSLQGPESSYNEQFF.

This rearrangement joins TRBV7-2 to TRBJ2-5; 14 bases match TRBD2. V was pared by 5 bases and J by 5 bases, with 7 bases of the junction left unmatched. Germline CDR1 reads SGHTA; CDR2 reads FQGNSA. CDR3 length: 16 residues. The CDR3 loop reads CASSGRLAGGPETQYF. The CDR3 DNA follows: TGTGCCAGCAGCGGAAGACTAGCGGGGGGGCCGGAGACCCAGTACTTC.

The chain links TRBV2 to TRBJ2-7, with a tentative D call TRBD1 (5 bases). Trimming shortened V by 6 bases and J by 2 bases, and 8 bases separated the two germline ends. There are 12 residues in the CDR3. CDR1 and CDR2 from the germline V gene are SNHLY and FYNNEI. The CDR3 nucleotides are TGTGCCAGCAGGAAAGGGGCCTACGAGCAGTACTTC. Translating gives CASRKGAYEQYF.

CDR3 sequence reads: CASSLGPGQETQYF. CDR3 coding DNA: TGCGCCAGCAGCTTGGGTCCAGGGCAAGAGACCCAGTACTTC. The J gene is TRBJ2-5, the V gene TRBV5-1, with TRBD1 as a possible D gene (5 bases). V was trimmed by 0 bases and J by 2 bases, leaving 8 bases between them. Germline loops: CDR1 SGHRS, CDR2 YFSETQ. The CDR3 runs 14 residues.